What follows describes a single T cell receptor beta chain. This sample was included in a study of cytomegalovirus exposure and HLA in healthy donors. Vbeta (60) and Jbeta (13) primers were used in the PCR. Produced via immunoSEQ multiplex PCR; TCRdb's table is partial and in-frame only. The sample shows roughly 150,000 clones, approximately 81% of them seen only once. This CDR3 contains 14 residues. Germline V CDR1 and CDR2: MGHDK, SYGVNS. The trim removed 6 bases at V and 3 bases at J, leaving 4 bases unmatched. This sequence originates from a man aged 30 to 39 in good health and CMV-seropositive. The specimen sequenced was PBMCs. The rearrangement joins TRBV25-1 to TRBJ2-7, with TRBD2 matching 11 bases. Here the CDR3 reads CASRGTSGYYEQYF. DNA for the CDR3: TGTGCCAGCAGGGGGACTAGCGGCTACTACGAGCAGTACTTC.